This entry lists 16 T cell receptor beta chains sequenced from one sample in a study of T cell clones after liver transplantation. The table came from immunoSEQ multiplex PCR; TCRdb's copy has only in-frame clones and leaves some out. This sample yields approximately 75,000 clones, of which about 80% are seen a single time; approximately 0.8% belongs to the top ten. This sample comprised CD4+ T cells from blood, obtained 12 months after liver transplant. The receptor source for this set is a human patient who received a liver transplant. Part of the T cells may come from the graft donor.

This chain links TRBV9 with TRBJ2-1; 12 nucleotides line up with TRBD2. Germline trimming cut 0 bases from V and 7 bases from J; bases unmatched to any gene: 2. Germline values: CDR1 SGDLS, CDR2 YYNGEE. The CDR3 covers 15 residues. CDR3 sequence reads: CASSVASGRGNEQFF. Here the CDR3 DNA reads TGTGCCAGCAGCGTAGCTAGCGGGAGGGGGAATGAGCAGTTCTTC. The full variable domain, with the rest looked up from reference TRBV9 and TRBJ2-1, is DSGVTQTPKHLITATGQRVTLRCSPRSGDLSVYWYQQSLDQGLQFLIQYYNGEERAKGNILERFSAQQFPDLHSELNLSSLELGDSALYFCASSVASGRGNEQFFGPGTRLTVL.

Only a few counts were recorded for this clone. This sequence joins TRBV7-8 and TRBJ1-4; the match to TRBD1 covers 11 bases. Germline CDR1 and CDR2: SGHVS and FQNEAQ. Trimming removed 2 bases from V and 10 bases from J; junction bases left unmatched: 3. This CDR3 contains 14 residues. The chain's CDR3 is CASSLRGQGAKLFF. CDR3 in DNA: TGTGCCAGCAGCTTACGCGGACAGGGGGCAAAACTGTTTTTT.

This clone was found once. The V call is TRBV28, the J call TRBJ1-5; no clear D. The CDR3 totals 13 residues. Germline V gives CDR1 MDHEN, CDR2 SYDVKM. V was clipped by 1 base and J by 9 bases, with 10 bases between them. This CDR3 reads CASSLSGIAPQHF. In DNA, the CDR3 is TGTGCCAGCAGTTTATCGGGGATCGCGCCCCAGCATTTT.

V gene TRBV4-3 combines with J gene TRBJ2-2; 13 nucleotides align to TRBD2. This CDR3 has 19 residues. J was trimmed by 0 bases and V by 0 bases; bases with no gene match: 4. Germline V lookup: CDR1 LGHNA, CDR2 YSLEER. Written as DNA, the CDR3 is TGCGCCAGCAGCCAAGATCTGGGACTAGCGGGGACGAACACCGGGGAGCTGTTTTTT. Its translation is CASSQDLGLAGTNTGELFF.

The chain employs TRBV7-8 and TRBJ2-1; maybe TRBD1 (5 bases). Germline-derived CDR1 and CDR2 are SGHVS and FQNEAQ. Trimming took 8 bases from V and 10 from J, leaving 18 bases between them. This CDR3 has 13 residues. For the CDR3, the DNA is TGTGCCAGCCTAGGCCAGGGTAGATGGGAGCAGTTCTTC. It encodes CASLGQGRWEQFF.

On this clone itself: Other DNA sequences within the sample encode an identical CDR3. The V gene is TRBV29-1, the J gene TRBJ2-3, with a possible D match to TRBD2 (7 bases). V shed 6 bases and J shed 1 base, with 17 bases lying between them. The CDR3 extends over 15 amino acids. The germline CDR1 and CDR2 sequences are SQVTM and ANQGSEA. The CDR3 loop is CSVASQGRGTDTQYF. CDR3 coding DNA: TGCAGCGTCGCCTCGCAGGGGAGGGGCACAGATACGCAGTATTTT.

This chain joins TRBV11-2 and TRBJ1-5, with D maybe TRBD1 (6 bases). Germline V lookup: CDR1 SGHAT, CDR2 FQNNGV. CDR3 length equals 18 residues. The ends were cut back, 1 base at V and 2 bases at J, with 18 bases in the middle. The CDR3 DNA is TGTGCCAGCAGCTTAGGAAATGCAGGGGACGTTGGCAATCAGCCCCAGCATTTT. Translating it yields CASSLGNAGDVGNQPQHF.

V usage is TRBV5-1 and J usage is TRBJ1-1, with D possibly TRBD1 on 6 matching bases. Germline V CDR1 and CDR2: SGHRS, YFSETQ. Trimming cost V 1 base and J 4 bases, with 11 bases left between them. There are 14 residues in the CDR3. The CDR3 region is CASSLSGVLTEAFF. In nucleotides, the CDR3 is TGCGCCAGCAGCTTGTCAGGGGTACTCACTGAAGCTTTCTTT.

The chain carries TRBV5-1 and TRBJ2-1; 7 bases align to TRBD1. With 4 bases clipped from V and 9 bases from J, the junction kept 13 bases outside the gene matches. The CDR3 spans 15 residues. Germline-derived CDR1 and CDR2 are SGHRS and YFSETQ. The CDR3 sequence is CASSPAMTGSGEQFF. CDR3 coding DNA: TGCGCCAGCAGCCCCGCCATGACAGGGTCGGGTGAGCAGTTCTTC. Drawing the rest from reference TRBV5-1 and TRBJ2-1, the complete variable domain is KAGVTQTPRYLIKTRGQQVTLSCSPISGHRSVSWYQQTPGQGLQFLFEYFSETQRNKGNFPGRFSGRQFSNSRSEMNVSTLELGDSALYLCASSPAMTGSGEQFFGPGTRLTVL.

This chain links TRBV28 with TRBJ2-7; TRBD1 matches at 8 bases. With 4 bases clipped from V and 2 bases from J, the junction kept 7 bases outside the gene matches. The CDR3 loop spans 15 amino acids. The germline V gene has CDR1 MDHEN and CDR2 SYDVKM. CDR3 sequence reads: CASSSQGASTYEQYF. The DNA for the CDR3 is TGTGCCAGCAGTTCGCAGGGGGCGTCCACCTACGAGCAGTACTTC. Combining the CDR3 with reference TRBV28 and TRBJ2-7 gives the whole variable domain DVKVTQSSRYLVKRTGEKVFLECVQDMDHENMFWYRQDPGLGLRLIYFSYDVKMKEKGDIPEGYSVSREKKERFSLILESASTNQTSMYLCASSSQGASTYEQYFGPGTRLTVT.

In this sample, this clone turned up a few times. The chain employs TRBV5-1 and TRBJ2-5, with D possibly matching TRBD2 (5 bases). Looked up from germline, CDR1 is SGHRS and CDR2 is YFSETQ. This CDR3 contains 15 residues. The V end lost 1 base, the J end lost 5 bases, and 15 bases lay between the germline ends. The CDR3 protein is CASSLIGASGETQYF. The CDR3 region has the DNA TGCGCCAGCAGCTTGATAGGTGCGTCGGGGGAGACCCAGTACTTC. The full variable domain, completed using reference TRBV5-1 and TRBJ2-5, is KAGVTQTPRYLIKTRGQQVTLSCSPISGHRSVSWYQQTPGQGLQFLFEYFSETQRNKGNFPGRFSGRQFSNSRSEMNVSTLELGDSALYLCASSLIGASGETQYFGPGTRLLVL.

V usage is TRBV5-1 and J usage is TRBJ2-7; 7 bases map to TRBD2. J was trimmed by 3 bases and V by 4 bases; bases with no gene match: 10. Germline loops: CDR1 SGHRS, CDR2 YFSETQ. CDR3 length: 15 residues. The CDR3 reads CASSLNGLEVYEQYF. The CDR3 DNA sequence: TGCGCCAGCAGCCTTAATGGACTAGAGGTCTACGAGCAGTACTTC.

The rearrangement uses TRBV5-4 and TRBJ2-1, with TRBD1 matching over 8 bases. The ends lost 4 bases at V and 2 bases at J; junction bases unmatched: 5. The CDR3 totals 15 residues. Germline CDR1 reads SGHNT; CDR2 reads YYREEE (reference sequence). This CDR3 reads CASSLDRGPYNEQFF. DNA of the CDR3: TGTGCCAGCAGCCTTGACAGGGGCCCCTACAATGAGCAGTTCTTC.

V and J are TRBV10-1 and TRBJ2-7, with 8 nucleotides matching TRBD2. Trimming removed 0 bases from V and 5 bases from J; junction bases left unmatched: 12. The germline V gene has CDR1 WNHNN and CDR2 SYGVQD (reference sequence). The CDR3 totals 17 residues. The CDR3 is CASSESKLAGIAHEQYF. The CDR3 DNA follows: TGCGCCAGCAGTGAGTCGAAATTAGCGGGAATCGCGCACGAGCAGTACTTC.

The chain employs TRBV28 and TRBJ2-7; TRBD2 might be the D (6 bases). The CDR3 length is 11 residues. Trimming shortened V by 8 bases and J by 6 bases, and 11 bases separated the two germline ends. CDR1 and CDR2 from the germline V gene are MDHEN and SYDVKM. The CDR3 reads CASGGAREQYF. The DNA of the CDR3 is TGTGCCAGCGGAGGGGCCCGCGAGCAGTACTTC.

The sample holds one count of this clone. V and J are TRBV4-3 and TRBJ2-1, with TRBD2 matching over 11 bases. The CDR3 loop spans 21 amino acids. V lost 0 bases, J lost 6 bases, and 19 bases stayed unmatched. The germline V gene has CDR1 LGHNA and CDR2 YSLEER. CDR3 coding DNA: TGCGCCAGCAGCCAAGATACGGCTAGCGGGAGGCCCCGTGGAGTCGGCAATGAGCAGTTCTTC. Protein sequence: CASSQDTASGRPRGVGNEQFF.